In this sample, the clone carrying this TCR beta chain turned up a few times. Preparing the TCRbeta library involved the use of unique molecular identifiers. One entry per CDR3 protein results from TCRdb running MiXCR on the PCR reads. The sample records about 610,000 distinct CDR3 sequences, about 11% being singletons. Trimming cost V 6 bases and J 3 bases, with 15 bases left between them. The CDR3 spans 15 residues. Germline V CDR1 and CDR2: MNHNS, SASEGT. The record originates from a study of T-cell reconstitution after alpha-beta-depleted transplantation in children. The sample consisted of PBMCs from the stem cell graft donor, taken from the stem cell graft. The rearrangement links TRBV6-1 to TRBJ2-1, with D possibly TRBD2 on 5 matching bases. This TCR was sampled from a human donor who donated a stem cell graft to a child with acute myeloid leukemia. The CDR3 sequence: CASRLDGGGYNEQFF. The CDR3 DNA follows: TGTGCCAGCAGGCTGGACGGTGGAGGCTACAATGAGCAGTTCTTC.